This T cell receptor (beta chain) was found in a study of beta chain features in type 1 diabetes (dated by TCRdb to 2016 to 2019). Looking at the study overall: Mean age, gender distribution, total cell number and subset yield were not different between patients and healthy donors. A total of 100 million to 140 million sorted cells were examined across all samples, and the number of cells per subset was strongly correlated with RNA yield. The study compared TCRB repertoires of sorted circulating CD4+ T cell subsets between recently diagnosed type 1 diabetes patients and matched healthy donors. Whereas all 30 or so donors provided naive and central memory subsets, regulatory and stem cell-like memory subsets were isolated from just 8 patients and about 8 healthy donors. Summary of the overall study and its limitations: Naive, central memory and regulatory TCRB repertoires appeared to be more alike among patients than among healthy donors. A moderate but significant shortening of TCRB CDR3 length was observed in type 1 diabetes patients in all four CD4+ subsets. Because the HLA sub-analyses included only small numbers of individuals, any influence of HLA type on TCRB rearrangement was left unresolved. Because cDNA was sequenced instead of genomic DNA, highly expressing activated cells could be over-represented, though the groups showed no difference in activation or CD3 levels. At VDJ recombination sites, patients with type 1 diabetes made fewer insertions and deleted more nucleotides, a pattern implying thymic rearrangement abnormalities. PCR might favor shorter templates, but patient and control samples were amplified and corrected together, so any skew would affect both groups equally.

The germline V gene yields SGHRS for CDR1 and YFSETQ for CDR2. The CDR3 spans 16 residues, from the cysteine through the phenylalanine. Only CDR3 DNA is held: 48 bases, read in frame from base 1. From V the trimming removes 4 bases and from J it removes 5 bases, while the gene matches leave 14 bases of the junction unaccounted for. The entire isolated RNA was reverse transcribed using the High Capacity cDNA Reverse Transcription Kit, and thus expressed TCRB transcripts were sequenced. Deep immunoSEQ sequencing was applied to naive, central memory and regulatory T cell samples, giving an average of roughly 3.5 million total reads per sample. After sorted cells were lysed in RLT buffer, RNA was extracted with DNase-treated RNeasy Micro or Mini kits, with the choice depending on cell number. To prevent cross-contamination, each cell subset was processed individually, whereas patient and healthy donor samples were processed jointly. The immunoSEQ multiplex PCR was used to amplify TCRB sequences from cDNA, generating 87-bp fragments that spanned the CDR3 region. The amplicons were sequenced using the Illumina HiSeq platform. On the study's bioinformatics: PCR bias was corrected computationally using synthetic template baselines, and reads within Hamming distance 2 were collapsed, with unmergeable singletons discarded. By aligning reads against IMGT, V, D and J genes, CDR3 length, and insertions or deletions at six rearrangement sites were assigned. Within each subset, clonotype counts were normalized to the number of sorted cells before true diversity and Gini coefficients were calculated with the tcR R package. The overlap coefficient, calculated on TCRB nucleotide sequences, was used to measure repertoire sharing. TCRdb took over this immuneACCESS table, retaining in-frame rearrangements with V and J assigned. Such tables are incomplete; in checked studies, under half of the missing clones stem from an unresolved V gene, and the remainder is unexplained. That table furnishes V, J and clone size, whereas the DNA furnished D and trimming. The sample records over 150,000 clones, 6.5% to 10% of which are singletons. The top ten constitute around 0.5% of the sample.

Points on this clone: Its specific antigen is unknown. Base quality data are lacking; no much larger clone is found one base away.

Each donor gave one peripheral blood draw, around 0.12 L on average, collected into heparinised tubes. A BD FACSAria II and a panel including CD45RO, CCR7, CD25, CD127, CD95 and CD27 were used to sort naive, central memory, regulatory and stem cell-like memory CD4+ T cells. Purity was above 95% for every sorted population. PBMCs were isolated right away by Lymphoprep density gradient centrifugation and were stained directly, without culture. To minimize batch effects, samples were stained and sorted in pairs, one healthy donor with one patient per experiment. The chain links TRBV5-1 with TRBJ2-5, and TRBD1 matches 7 of the central bases. This TCR derives from a young woman with type 1 diabetes. Input material: central memory CD4+ T cells from blood. The nucleotides are TGCGCCAGCAGCAAATGGGACAGCAGAACCGGGGAGACCCAGTACTTC. The translation is CASSKWDSRTGETQYF.